The clone carrying this TCR beta chain was seen more than once but under ten times. The data belong to a study of blood T cell repertoires in COVID-19. Study details: PBMCs, B-cell-depleted T cells, or T cells were the source of the cDNA or gDNA that made up the material.

CDR1 and CDR2 from the germline V gene are MDHEN and SYDVKM. V dropped 6 bases and J dropped 2; count of bases not matched to a gene: 7. The CDR3 contains 14 residues. Under the authors' procedure: Reference gene primer amplification in the assay estimated nucleated cell counts. The protocol was immunoSEQ multiplex PCR, while the TCRdb copy is restricted to in-frame clones and leaves out a portion. For V, J and clone size, that table is used; D and trimming come from the DNA. The table shows around 140,000 clones, with about 88% occurring only once. Sequencing input: peripheral blood. The chain is built from TRBV28 and TRBJ2-7, with TRBD1 identical over 7 bases. The TCR was taken from a human donor with acute or convalescent COVID-19. The donor label of this sample is uncertain. In nucleotides, the CDR3 is TGTGCCAGCAGGCCCCAGGGACAGACCTACGAGCAGTACTTC. This translates into CASRPQGQTYEQYF. Complete variable domain (other parts from reference TRBV28 and TRBJ2-7): DVKVTQSSRYLVKRTGEKVFLECVQDMDHENMFWYRQDPGLGLRLIYFSYDVKMKEKGDIPEGYSVSREKKERFSLILESASTNQTSMYLCASRPQGQTYEQYFGPGTRLTVT.